Below, 32 T cell receptor beta chains from the same sample are listed, as sequenced in a study of blood T cell repertoires in COVID-19. Method: immunoSEQ multiplex PCR; TCRdb's copy keeps in-frame clones and lacks some. This table has about 150,000 clones, around four fifths appearing once. Sample: peripheral blood. The receptors shown here come from a man between 70 and 80 years old with acute or convalescent COVID-19.

This chain uses TRBV28 with TRBJ1-2; a possible D gene is TRBD1 (5 bases). This CDR3 is 12 amino acids long. The germline V and J ends were trimmed by 6 bases and 5 bases, with 10 bases remaining between them. CDR1 and CDR2 from the germline V gene are MDHEN and SYDVKM. For the CDR3, the DNA is TGTGCCAGCAGCCCAGGGTATTATGGCTACACCTTC. Translation gives CASSPGYYGYTF.

In DNA form, the CDR3 reads TGTGCCAGCAGCTTAAACTCGCGGGGCGATTCACCCCTCCACTTT. This sequence encodes CASSLNSRGDSPLHF. The chain recombines TRBV7-9 with TRBJ1-6, with a weak D call TRBD1 (5 bases). The germline V gene encodes CDR1 SEHNR and CDR2 FQNEAQ (reference sequence). The V and J ends lost 2 bases and 8 bases respectively, with 13 bases between them. The CDR3 has 15 residues.

V and J are TRBV9 and TRBJ1-5, with D possibly being TRBD1 (5 bases). Germline lookup yields CDR1 SGDLS and CDR2 YYNGEE. Trimming removed 7 bases from V and 3 bases from J, with 11 bases in between. The CDR3 runs 13 residues. In DNA form, the CDR3 reads TGTGCCAGCGGTGCAGGGAACAATCAGCCCCAGCATTTT. Protein sequence: CASGAGNNQPQHF.

This chain links TRBV7-8 with TRBJ2-1; D is perhaps TRBD2 (6 bases). Trimming removed 6 bases from V and 10 bases from J, with 10 bases in between. CDR3 length: 11 amino acids. In germline, CDR1 is SGHVS, CDR2 FQNEAQ. The CDR3 DNA sequence: TGTGCCAGCAGTGGACGGGAGGAGCAGTTCTTC. Protein sequence: CASSGREEQFF.

J is TRBJ2-7 and V is TRBV6-5; 7 bases fit TRBD2. The V and J ends lost 8 bases and 4 bases, in that order; junction bases with no gene match: 11. This CDR3 is built from 14 residues. Germline CDR1 and CDR2: MNHEY and SVGAGI. CDR3 residues: CASYEPGGRYEQYF. Here the CDR3 DNA reads TGTGCCAGCTATGAGCCCGGGGGGAGGTACGAGCAGTACTTC.

This rearrangement joins TRBV11-3 to TRBJ1-5, with a possible D match to TRBD1 (5 bases). Germline V CDR1 and CDR2: SGHNT, YENEEA. V lost 2 bases, J lost 4 bases, and 18 bases lay in between. The CDR3 length is 17 residues. The CDR3 region is CASSLKGNRQPNQPQHF. DNA for the CDR3: TGTGCCAGCAGCTTAAAAGGAAATAGACAGCCGAATCAGCCCCAGCATTTT.

This chain links TRBV30 with TRBJ1-1, with D perhaps matching TRBD1 (5 bases). CDR1 GTSNPN and CDR2 SVGIG come from the germline V gene (reference sequence). The CDR3 spans 14 residues. V gave up 5 bases and J gave up 3 bases, with 16 bases separating them. CDR3 bases: TGTGCCTGGGAACTCCTCCCGGGGGACACTGAAGCTTTCTTT. Translating it yields CAWELLPGDTEAFF.

This clone has just a few counts. The chain combines TRBV7-8 with TRBJ1-1; 8 bases align to TRBD1. Per the germline V gene, CDR1 is SGHVS and CDR2 is FQNEAQ. The J segment lost 0 bases and the V segment lost 5 bases, leaving 5 bases of the junction unmatched. This CDR3 is built from 15 residues. The CDR3: CASSLWGQVNTEAFF. CDR3 nucleotide sequence: TGTGCCAGCAGCCTGTGGGGACAGGTGAACACTGAAGCTTTCTTT. Full variable domain (rest looked up from reference TRBV7-8 and TRBJ1-1): GAGVSQSPRYKVAKRGQDVALRCDPISGHVSLFWYQQALGQGPEFLTYFQNEAQLDKSGLPSDRFFAERPEGSVSTLKIQRTQQEDSAVYLCASSLWGQVNTEAFFGQGTRLTVV.

J is TRBJ1-2 and V is TRBV7-2; D is undetermined. The ends were cut back, 8 bases at V and 6 bases at J, with 13 bases in the middle. Germline CDR1 reads SGHTA; CDR2 reads FQGNSA. The CDR3 totals 12 residues. CDR3 in amino acids: CASARGRDGYTF. The CDR3 coding sequence is TGTGCCAGCGCTCGGGGTAGGGATGGCTACACCTTC. Supplemented by reference TRBV7-2 and TRBJ1-2, the full variable domain reads GAGVSQSPSNKVTEKGKDVELRCDPISGHTALYWYRQSLGQGLEFLIYFQGNSAPDKSGLPSDRFSAERTGGSVSTLTIQRTQQEDSAVYLCASARGRDGYTFGSGTRLTVV.

V gene TRBV28 combines with J gene TRBJ2-5, with D possibly matching TRBD2 (6 bases). The length of the CDR3 is 14 residues. V was cut by 7 bases and J by 9 bases, with 21 bases left in between. Germline V lookup: CDR1 MDHEN, CDR2 SYDVKM. CDR3 DNA: TGTGCCAGCAATCCGGGACTCCCGGCAGTGGCCCAGTACTTC. Protein product: CASNPGLPAVAQYF. The whole variable domain, remainder taken from reference TRBV28 and TRBJ2-5, is DVKVTQSSRYLVKRTGEKVFLECVQDMDHENMFWYRQDPGLGLRLIYFSYDVKMKEKGDIPEGYSVSREKKERFSLILESASTNQTSMYLCASNPGLPAVAQYFGPGTRLLVL.

The rearrangement links TRBV27 to TRBJ2-3, with D uncertain. V lost 7 bases and J 5 bases, leaving 13 bases between the germline ends. The germline CDR1 and CDR2 sequences are MNHEY and SMNVEV (reference sequence). The CDR3 totals 13 residues. The CDR3 protein is CASTPRPGDTQYF. The CDR3 bases are TGTGCCAGCACCCCGCGGCCGGGAGATACGCAGTATTTT.

The chain has TRBV24-1 and TRBJ2-3; D is possibly TRBD1 (5 bases). V lost 9 bases to trimming and J lost 2 bases, with 8 bases between them. The CDR3 extends over 12 amino acids. CDR1 and CDR2 (germline): KGHDR, SFDVKD. The CDR3 region has the DNA TGTGCCACCGCGACAGACACAGATACGCAGTATTTT. Amino acids: CATATDTDTQYF.

V usage is TRBV6-5 and J usage is TRBJ2-5; possible D gene TRBD1, 5 bases. This CDR3 region has 14 residues. Germline lookup yields CDR1 MNHEY and CDR2 SVGAGI. The V and J ends lost 7 bases and 5 bases respectively, with 17 bases between them. CDR3 residues: CASTVGRVGETQYF. Here the CDR3 DNA reads TGTGCCAGCACCGTAGGCAGGGTAGGCGAGACCCAGTACTTC.

The chain links TRBV19 to TRBJ2-2; a weak D match, TRBD1 (6 bases). Trimming left V 6 bases short and J 4 bases short, with 15 bases between. The V gene's germline CDR1 is LNHDA and CDR2 SQIVND (reference sequence). The CDR3 runs to 15 residues. The CDR3 region has the DNA TGTGCCAGTAGCCCCACAGGGTTCGGCACCGGGGAGCTGTTTTTT. Amino acid sequence: CASSPTGFGTGELFF.

Comment on this clone: Other nucleotide sequences in the sample specify the same CDR3. The chain employs TRBV5-1 and TRBJ1-2; the match to TRBD1 covers 7 bases. Germline CDR1 and CDR2: SGHRS and YFSETQ. This CDR3 region has 15 residues. V trimming: 4 bases; J trimming: 2 bases; junction bases outside the gene matches: 8. DNA for the CDR3: TGCGCCAGCAGCGAAAGACAGGGCCCGAACTATGGCTACACCTTC. Protein product: CASSERQGPNYGYTF.

The CDR3 coding sequence is TGTGCCAGCAGCTTAGGCACGGGAGGTGAAGCTTTCTTT. Its protein product is CASSLGTGGEAFF. The V call is TRBV11-1, the J call TRBJ1-1, with D uncertain. The CDR3 consists of 13 residues. The V and J ends lost 1 base and 7 bases respectively, with 10 bases between them. Germline loops: CDR1 SGHAT, CDR2 FQDESV (reference sequence).

The chain links TRBV7-9 to TRBJ1-3; D is possibly TRBD1 (5 bases). Germline CDR1 SEHNR, CDR2 FQNEAQ (reference sequence). There are 17 residues in the CDR3. Trimming cost V 4 bases and J 2 bases, with 18 bases left between them. Here the CDR3 reads CASSSPSQGYPGNTIYF. In DNA, the CDR3 is TGTGCCAGCAGCTCGCCAAGCCAGGGTTACCCTGGAAACACCATATATTTT. The complete variable domain, with remaining parts taken from reference TRBV7-9 and TRBJ1-3, reads DTGVSQNPRHKITKRGQNVTFRCDPISEHNRLYWYRQTLGQGPEFLTYFQNEAQLEKSRLLSDRFSAERPKGSFSTLEIQRTEQGDSAMYLCASSSPSQGYPGNTIYFGEGSWLTVV.

The chain combines TRBV6-2 or TRBV6-3 with TRBJ2-5, with a possible D match to TRBD1 (6 bases). V was cut by 6 bases and J by 5 bases, with 13 bases left in between. This CDR3 comprises 13 residues. Germline CDR1 MNHEY, CDR2 SVGEGT. CDR3 nucleotides: TGTGCCAGCAGCCCACAGGGTAGGGAGACCCAGTACTTC. Protein sequence: CASSPQGRETQYF.

The gene calls are TRBV6-5 and TRBJ2-5, with D perhaps matching TRBD1 (6 bases). The V gene's germline CDR1 is MNHEY and CDR2 SVGAGI. V lost 6 bases and J 5 bases, leaving 16 bases between the germline ends. The CDR3 consists of 14 residues. The CDR3: CASSRDKRSETQYF. The DNA for the CDR3 is TGTGCCAGCAGCCGGGACAAGAGGTCGGAGACCCAGTACTTC.

This chain uses TRBV30 with TRBJ1-5; 8 bases are shared with TRBD1. Germline V gene sequence: CDR1 GTSNPN, CDR2 SVGIG (reference sequence). The CDR3 totals 13 residues. V was pared by 3 bases and J by 2 bases, with 0 bases of the junction left unmatched. DNA of the CDR3: TGTGCCTGGAGGACAGGGGGCAATCAGCCCCAGCATTTT. Translating it yields CAWRTGGNQPQHF. The entire variable domain, with the rest obtained from reference TRBV30 and TRBJ1-5, is as follows: SQTIHQWPATLVQPVGSPLSLECTVEGTSNPNLYWYRQAAGRGLQLLFYSVGIGQISSEVPQNLSASRPQDRQFILSSKKLLLSDSGFYLCAWRTGGNQPQHFGDGTRLSIL.

The chain links TRBV11-2 to TRBJ1-2; D gene ambiguous. Trimming cost V 0 bases and J 4 bases, with 6 bases left between them. This CDR3 has 13 amino acids. Per the germline V gene, CDR1 is SGHAT and CDR2 is FQNNGV. The CDR3 protein is CASSLDASYGYTF. The CDR3 bases are TGTGCCAGCAGCTTAGATGCGTCCTATGGCTACACCTTC.

The gene calls are TRBV11-2 and TRBJ2-7, with D perhaps matching TRBD2 (7 bases). V lost 5 bases and J lost 6, with 14 bases in between. The CDR3 length is 13 residues. Germline V gene sequence: CDR1 SGHAT, CDR2 FQNNGV. In DNA, the CDR3 is TGTGCCAGCAGCCCGTCGGGGGGCGTCGAGCAGTACTTC. Protein: CASSPSGGVEQYF.

The chain uses TRBV3-1 (or the pseudogene TRBV3-2) and TRBJ2-3, with 10 positions matching TRBD2. The ends lost 4 bases at V and 7 bases at J; junction bases unmatched: 5. CDR1 LGHDT and CDR2 YNNKEL come from the germline V gene (reference sequence). The CDR3 is 14 residues long. As DNA, the CDR3 is TGTGCCAGCAGCCTCAGCGGGGGGGCGAATACGCAGTATTTT. It translates to CASSLSGGANTQYF.

This chain connects TRBV7-2 to TRBJ1-4; 8 positions agree with TRBD1. The CDR3 runs 15 residues. J was trimmed by 2 bases and V by 4 bases; bases with no gene match: 3. The V gene's germline CDR1 is SGHTA and CDR2 FQGNSA. The CDR3 bases are TGTGCCAGCAGCTACGACAGGGGTACTAATGAAAAACTGTTTTTT. Translating it yields CASSYDRGTNEKLFF.

The V gene is TRBV19, the J gene TRBJ2-1; the D gene is possibly TRBD1 (6 bases). The CDR3 is 14 amino acids. The ends were cut back, 7 bases at V and 9 bases at J, with 19 bases in the middle. The germline V gene encodes CDR1 LNHDA and CDR2 SQIVND (reference sequence). The CDR3 sequence is CASKQGSGYGEQFF. CDR3 nucleotides: TGTGCCAGTAAACAGGGATCCGGATATGGTGAGCAGTTCTTC.

The V call is TRBV20-1, the J call TRBJ2-5; D ambiguous. Per the germline V gene, CDR1 is DFQATT and CDR2 is SNEGSKA (reference sequence). There are 11 residues in the CDR3. V dropped 3 bases and J dropped 2 bases, with 4 bases sitting between them. The CDR3 DNA sequence: TGCAGTGCTAGTCCACAAGAGACCCAGTACTTC. Amino acid sequence: CSASPQETQYF.

The rearrangement uses TRBV30 and TRBJ1-6, with 7 bases aligning to TRBD1. This CDR3 comprises 15 residues. Per germline, CDR1 GTSNPN and CDR2 SVGIG (reference sequence). The junction had 4 bases not matched to a gene; V was cut back by 0 bases and J by 5 bases. CDR3: CAWSVRGQNNSPLHF. CDR3 nucleotide sequence: TGTGCCTGGAGTGTAAGGGGACAGAATAATTCACCCCTCCACTTT. Looking up the rest from reference TRBV30 and TRBJ1-6 gives the full variable domain: SQTIHQWPATLVQPVGSPLSLECTVEGTSNPNLYWYRQAAGRGLQLLFYSVGIGQISSEVPQNLSASRPQDRQFILSSKKLLLSDSGFYLCAWSVRGQNNSPLHFGNGTRLTVT.

CDR3 loop: CASRPGTGQNQPQHF. In nucleotides, the CDR3 is TGTGCCAGCAGACCCGGGACAGGACAGAATCAGCCCCAGCATTTT. The chain uses TRBV28 and TRBJ1-5; TRBD1 matches at 8 bases. The CDR3 spans 15 residues. V was pared by 6 bases and J by 4 bases, with 8 bases of the junction left unmatched. Germline V gene lookup returns CDR1 MDHEN and CDR2 SYDVKM.

The V call is TRBV7-3, the J call TRBJ2-1, with TRBD1 as a possible D gene (5 bases). Germline V CDR1 and CDR2: SGHTA, FQGTGA. The CDR3 has 15 amino acids. Trimming stripped 2 bases from V and 3 bases from J, with 11 bases between. The CDR3 DNA follows: TGTGCCAGCAGCTTATTAGGGGTAGGCTACAATGAGCAGTTCTTC. Its protein product is CASSLLGVGYNEQFF. Full variable domain (missing parts from reference TRBV7-3 and TRBJ2-1): GAGVSQTPSNKVTEKGKYVELRCDPISGHTALYWYRQSLGQGPEFLIYFQGTGAADDSGLPNDRFFAVRPEGSVSTLKIQRTERGDSAVYLCASSLLGVGYNEQFFGPGTRLTVL.

Concerning this clone itself: One end of the junction varies from germline; a read error may be responsible. This chain joins TRBV7-7 and TRBJ2-7; D perhaps matches TRBD2 (6 bases). This CDR3 comprises 15 residues. Germline CDR1 reads SSHAT; CDR2 reads FNYEAQ (reference sequence). The CDR3 DNA follows: TGTGCTAGCAGCCGGGACTTGACAAACTCCTACGAGCAGTACTTC. Its protein is CASSRDLTNSYEQYF.

V is TRBV2 and J is TRBJ1-4; D ambiguous. The closer fit of TRBJ2-2 to the DNA end suggests the J call may be wrong. This CDR3 has 12 residues. Per the germline V gene, CDR1 is SNHLY and CDR2 is FYNNEI. CDR3 sequence reads: CASSEGDRELFF. CDR3 nucleotide sequence: TGTGCCAGCAGTGAAGGAGACAGGGAGCTGTTTTTT.

This chain connects TRBV4-1 to TRBJ1-6; D is possibly TRBD1 (6 bases). The CDR3 runs to 18 residues. Trimming removed 1 base from V and 7 bases from J, with 20 bases in between. Germline V gives CDR1 MGHRA, CDR2 YSYEKL. The CDR3 coding sequence is TGCGCCAGCAGCCAAGTGGTCCCTCTACAGGGTTCAAATTCACCCCTCCACTTT. This translates into CASSQVVPLQGSNSPLHF.